This is a list of T cell receptor beta chains from one sample in a study of blood T cells in healthy people across ages. TCRdb independently ran MiXCR on the 5' RACE reads; one entry per CDR3 protein. Seen here are roughly 680,000 distinct CDR3 sequences, about half observed once, and the top ten hold around 32%. Sequenced input: blood. Source of these receptors: a woman aged 60 to 75 in good health. CDR3s include the opening cysteine and the closing phenylalanine or tryptophan. A D gene is named only where the DNA matches it firmly. Not every row has a clone size; where given, it reads once, few, many or a size class.

size	J	D	V	CDR3	DNA
NA	TRBJ2-7	NA	TRBV28	CASSIGTLYEQYF	TGTGCCAGCAGTATCGGTACCCTCTACGAGCAGTACTTC
NA	TRBJ1-2	NA	TRBV28	CASSFGGGYTF	TGTGCCAGCAGTTTTGGGGGGGGCTACACCTTC
NA	TRBJ2-1	NA	TRBV6-2/TRBV6-3	CASRPVGRYNEQFF	TGTGCCAGCAGACCCGTGGGCAGGTACAATGAGCAGTTCTTC
few	TRBJ2-6	TRBD1	TRBV12-3/TRBV12-4	CASRGQGFGANVLTF	TGTGCCAGCAGGGGACAGGGCTTTGGGGCCAACGTCCTGACTTTC
NA	TRBJ2-1	NA	TRBV2	CASKQETEQFF	TGTGCCAGCAAACAGGAAACCGAGCAGTTCTTC
few	TRBJ2-1	TRBD2	TRBV10-3	CAISLTSERGNEQFF	TGTGCCATCAGCCTGACTAGCGAGCGGGGGAATGAGCAGTTCTTC
NA	TRBJ2-7	TRBD1	TRBV12-3/TRBV12-4	CASTQGVLISYNEQYF	TGTGCCAGCACCCAGGGGGTCCTGATATCCTACAATGAGCAGTACTTC
few	TRBJ2-5	NA	TRBV10-3	CAISIQETQYF	TGTGCCATCAGTATCCAAGAGACCCAGTACTTC
NA	TRBJ2-3	NA	TRBV5-4	CALINRDGTDTQYF	TGTGCCCTCATTAACAGGGATGGCACAGATACGCAGTATTTT
few	TRBJ2-2	TRBD1	TRBV3-1	CASSLTQGTGELFF	TGTGCCAGCAGCCTAACACAGGGGACCGGGGAGCTGTTTTTT
once	TRBJ1-4	TRBD1	TRBV20-1	CSARDLGGPNEKLFF	TGCAGTGCTAGAGACCTAGGGGGCCCTAATGAAAAACTGTTTTTT
NA	TRBJ1-1	NA	TRBV11-2	CASSLEQTEAFF	TGTGCCAGCAGCTTAGAACAAACTGAAGCTTTCTTT
NA	TRBJ2-7	TRBD1	TRBV4-3	CASSQSLGSRGFSYEQYF	TGCGCCAGCAGCCAATCTCTGGGGAGCAGGGGGTTCTCCTACGAGCAGTACTTC
few	TRBJ2-3	NA	TRBV9	CASSRGGAGTDTQYF	TGTGCCAGCAGCAGAGGGGGCGCGGGAACAGATACGCAGTATTTT
many	TRBJ2-5	NA	TRBV28	CASTSQGLGDQETQYF	TGTGCCAGCACCTCCCAGGGGCTGGGAGACCAAGAGACCCAGTACTTC
many	TRBJ2-3	NA	TRBV29-1	CSVIPTGQDTQYF	TGCAGCGTCATACCCACAGGGCAAGATACGCAGTATTTT
few	TRBJ1-5	TRBD1	TRBV20-1	CSANLQGANQPQHF	TGCAGTGCTAACCTTCAGGGGGCGAATCAGCCCCAGCATTTT
few	TRBJ1-2	TRBD1	TRBV29-1	CSVPSRTGGNPGYTF	TGCAGCGTCCCCTCCCGGACAGGGGGGAACCCAGGCTACACCTTC
once	TRBJ1-2	NA	TRBV7-9	CASSLAVQGRGYTF	TGTGCCAGCAGCTTAGCGGTGCAGGGCCGTGGCTACACCTTC
few	TRBJ2-5	TRBD2	TRBV4-2	CASSQVIAGGNEETQYF	TGTGCCAGCAGCCAAGTCATAGCGGGAGGTAATGAGGAGACCCAGTACTTC
NA	TRBJ1-4	NA	TRBV5-4	CASSSKQGMDEKLFF	TGTGCCAGCAGCAGCAAGCAGGGGATGGATGAAAAACTGTTTTTT
few	TRBJ2-7	TRBD2	TRBV7-2	CASSLVGLVSEQYF	TGTGCCAGCAGCTTAGTGGGACTAGTGAGCGAGCAGTACTTC
NA	TRBJ1-4	TRBD1	TRBV9	CASSPGQGGDEKLFF	TGTGCCAGCAGCCCGGGACAGGGCGGTGATGAAAAACTGTTTTTT
NA	TRBJ1-4	NA	TRBV10-3	CAISEGGNWEKLFF	TGTGCCATCAGCGAGGGTGGGAATTGGGAAAAACTGTTTTTT
many	TRBJ2-5	TRBD1	TRBV12-3/TRBV12-4	CASSPIGGQGSQETQYF	TGTGCCAGCAGTCCAATAGGTGGACAGGGGAGTCAAGAGACCCAGTACTTC
few	TRBJ2-7	TRBD1	TRBV19	CASSLIDRGPMYEQYF	TGTGCCAGTAGCCTCATCGACAGGGGCCCTATGTACGAGCAGTACTTC
few	TRBJ1-6	NA	TRBV2	CASRREKGRDTPLHF	TGTGCCAGCAGGAGGGAAAAAGGCAGGGACACACCCCTCCACTTT
NA	TRBJ1-2	TRBD1	TRBV25-1	CASSRTGWVGYTF	TGTGCCAGCAGTCGGACAGGGTGGGTCGGCTACACCTTC
NA	TRBJ2-1	NA	TRBV7-2	CASSLRDSLFNEQFF	TGTGCCAGCAGCTTAAGGGACTCCTTGTTTAATGAGCAGTTCTTC
NA	TRBJ1-2	NA	TRBV5-1	CASNMLDGGAGGYTF	TGCGCCAGCAATATGCTCGACGGGGGGGCTGGTGGCTACACCTTC
NA	TRBJ2-7	TRBD2	TRBV6-2/TRBV6-3	CASSYAASGNYEQYF	TGTGCCAGCAGTTACGCCGCTAGCGGGAACTACGAGCAGTACTTC
NA	TRBJ2-2	TRBD2	TRBV20-1	CSARDGASGGFTGELFF	TGCAGTGCTAGAGATGGGGCTAGCGGGGGTTTCACCGGGGAGCTGTTTTTT
NA	TRBJ2-7	NA	TRBV3-1	CASSPFSRGYEQYF	TGTGCCAGCAGCCCCTTTTCCAGGGGCTACGAGCAGTACTTC
NA	TRBJ2-4	TRBD2	TRBV20-1	CSAREELAGGRAKNIQYF	TGCAGTGCTAGAGAGGAACTAGCGGGAGGTAGGGCCAAAAACATTCAGTACTTC
few	TRBJ1-4	NA	TRBV12-3/TRBV12-4	CASSLERGGEKLFF	TGTGCCAGCAGTTTAGAAAGGGGCGGTGAAAAACTGTTTTTT
NA	TRBJ2-4	TRBD2	TRBV15	CATSGGLAGRAKNIQYF	TGTGCCACCAGCGGGGGACTAGCGGGAAGAGCCAAAAACATTCAGTACTTC
NA	TRBJ2-3	TRBD2	TRBV4-3	CASSQDGLAGVGDTQYF	TGCGCCAGCAGCCAAGATGGACTAGCGGGAGTAGGAGATACGCAGTATTTT